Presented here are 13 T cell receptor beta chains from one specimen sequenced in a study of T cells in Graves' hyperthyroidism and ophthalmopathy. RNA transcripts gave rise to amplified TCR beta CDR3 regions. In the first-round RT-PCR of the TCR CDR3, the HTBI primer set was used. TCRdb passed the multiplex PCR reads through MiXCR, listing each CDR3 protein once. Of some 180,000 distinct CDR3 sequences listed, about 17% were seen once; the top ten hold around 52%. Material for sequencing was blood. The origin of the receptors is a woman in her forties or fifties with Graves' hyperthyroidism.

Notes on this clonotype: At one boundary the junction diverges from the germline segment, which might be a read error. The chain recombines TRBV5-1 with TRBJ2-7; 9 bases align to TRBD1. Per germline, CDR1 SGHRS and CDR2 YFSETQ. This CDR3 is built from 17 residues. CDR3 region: CASSSGAGTGFSSEQYF. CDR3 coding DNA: TGCGCCAGCAGCTCAGGGGCCGGGACAGGGTTCTCCTCCGAGCAGTACTTC.

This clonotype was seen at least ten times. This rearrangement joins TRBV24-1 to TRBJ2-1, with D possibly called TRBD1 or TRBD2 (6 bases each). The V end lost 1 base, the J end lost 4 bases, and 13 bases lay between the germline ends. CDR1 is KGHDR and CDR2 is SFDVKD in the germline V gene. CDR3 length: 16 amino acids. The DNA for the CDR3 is TGTGCCACCAGTGATTTTATTGGAGGGGGATACAATGAGCAGTTCTTC. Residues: CATSDFIGGGYNEQFF.

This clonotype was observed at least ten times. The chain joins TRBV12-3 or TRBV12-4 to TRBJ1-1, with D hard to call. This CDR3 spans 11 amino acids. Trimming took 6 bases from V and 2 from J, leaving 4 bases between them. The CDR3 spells CASRENTEAFF. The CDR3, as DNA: TGTGCCAGCAGGGAAAACACTGAAGCTTTCTTT.

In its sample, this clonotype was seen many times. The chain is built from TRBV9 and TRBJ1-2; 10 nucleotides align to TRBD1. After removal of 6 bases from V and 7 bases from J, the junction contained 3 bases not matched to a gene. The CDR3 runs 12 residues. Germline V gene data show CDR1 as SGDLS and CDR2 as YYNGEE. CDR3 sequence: CASKGQGIGYTF. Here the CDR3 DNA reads TGTGCCAGCAAGGGACAGGGGATTGGCTACACCTTC.

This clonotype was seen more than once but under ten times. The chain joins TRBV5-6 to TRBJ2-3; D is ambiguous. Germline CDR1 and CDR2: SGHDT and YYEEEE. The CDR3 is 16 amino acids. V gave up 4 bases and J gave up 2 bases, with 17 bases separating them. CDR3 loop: CASSPPTKSVTDTQYF. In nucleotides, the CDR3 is TGTGCCAGCAGCCCCCCAACTAAATCCGTCACAGATACGCAGTATTTT.

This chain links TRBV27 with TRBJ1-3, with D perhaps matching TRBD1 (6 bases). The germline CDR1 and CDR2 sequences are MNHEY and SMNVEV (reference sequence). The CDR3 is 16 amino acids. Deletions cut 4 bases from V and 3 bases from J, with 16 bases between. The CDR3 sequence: CASSSGGGRIGNTIYF. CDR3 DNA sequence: TGTGCCAGCAGTTCAGGAGGGGGGAGGATTGGAAACACCATATATTTT.

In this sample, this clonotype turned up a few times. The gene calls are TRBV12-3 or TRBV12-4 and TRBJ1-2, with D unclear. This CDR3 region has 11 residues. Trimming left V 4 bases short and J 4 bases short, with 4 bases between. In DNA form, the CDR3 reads TGTGCCAGCAGTTATATCTATGGCTACACCTTC. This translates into CASSYIYGYTF.

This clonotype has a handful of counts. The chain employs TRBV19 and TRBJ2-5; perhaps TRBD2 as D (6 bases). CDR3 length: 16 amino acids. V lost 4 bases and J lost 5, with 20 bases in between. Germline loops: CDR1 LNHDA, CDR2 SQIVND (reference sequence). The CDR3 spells CASSRTGTPHGETQYF. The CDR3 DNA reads TGTGCCAGTAGTAGGACCGGGACTCCTCACGGGGAGACCCAGTACTTC.

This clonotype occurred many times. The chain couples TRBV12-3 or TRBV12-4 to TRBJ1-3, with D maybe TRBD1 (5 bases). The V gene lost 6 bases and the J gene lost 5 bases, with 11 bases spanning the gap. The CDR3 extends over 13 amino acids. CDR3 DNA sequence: TGTGCCAGCAGCCACAGGATGAGAAACACCATATATTTT. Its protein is CASSHRMRNTIYF.

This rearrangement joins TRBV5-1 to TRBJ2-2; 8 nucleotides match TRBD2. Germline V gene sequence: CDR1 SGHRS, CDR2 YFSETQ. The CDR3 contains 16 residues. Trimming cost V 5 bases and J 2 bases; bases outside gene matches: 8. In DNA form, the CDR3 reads TGCGCCAGCAGGGCAGCGGGAGTGGCTAACACCGGGGAGCTGTTTTTT. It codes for CASRAAGVANTGELFF.

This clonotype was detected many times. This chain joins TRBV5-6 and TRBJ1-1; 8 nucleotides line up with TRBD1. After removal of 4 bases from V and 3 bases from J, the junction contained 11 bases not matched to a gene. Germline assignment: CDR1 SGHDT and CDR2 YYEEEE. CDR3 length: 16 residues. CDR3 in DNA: TGTGCCAGCAGCAAAGATCCGGGACAGGAGGACACTGAAGCTTTCTTT. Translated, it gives CASSKDPGQEDTEAFF.

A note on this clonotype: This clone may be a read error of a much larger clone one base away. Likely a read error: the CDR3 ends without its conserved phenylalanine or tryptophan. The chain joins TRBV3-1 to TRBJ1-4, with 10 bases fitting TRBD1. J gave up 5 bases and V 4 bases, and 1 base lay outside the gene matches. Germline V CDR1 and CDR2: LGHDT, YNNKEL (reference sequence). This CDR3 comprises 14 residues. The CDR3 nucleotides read TGTGCCAGCAGCCCGGGACAGGGGAATGAAAAACTGTTTTCT. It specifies CASSPGQGNEKLFS.

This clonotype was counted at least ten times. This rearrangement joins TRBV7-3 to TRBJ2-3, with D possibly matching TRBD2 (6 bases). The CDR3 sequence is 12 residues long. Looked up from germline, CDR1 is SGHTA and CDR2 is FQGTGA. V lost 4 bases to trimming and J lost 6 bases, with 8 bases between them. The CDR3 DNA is TGTGCCAGCAGCTCGGGGGAGGATACGCAGTATTTT. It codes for CASSSGEDTQYF.